Listed below are T cell receptor beta chains from one sample, sequenced in a study of early T cells in non-severe SARS-CoV-2 infection. One entry per CDR3 protein, called by TCRdb with MiXCR from the 5' RACE reads. The repertoire has 70,000 to 85,000 distinct CDR3 sequences, roughly an eighth of them found once; the top ten carry over 6.5%. Sample: whole blood. These receptors were obtained from an adult who was a healthcare worker with PCR-confirmed SARS-CoV-2 infection or an uninfected control (not recorded which). The CDR3 runs from the conserved cysteine through the conserved F or W. The D gene is left open where the match is weak. Clone size is given for some rows only: seen once, a few or many times, or a class if the clone is expanded.

V: TRBV3-1
D: -
J: TRBJ1-4
size: few
CDR3: CASGDYGDEKLFF
DNA: TGTGCCAGCGGAGACTACGGGGATGAAAAACTGTTTTTT

V: TRBV5-1
D: -
J: TRBJ2-1
size: few
CDR3: CASSPALGPGNEQFF
DNA: TGCGCCAGCAGCCCTGCACTAGGGCCGGGAAATGAGCAGTTCTTC

V: TRBV20-1
D: -
J: TRBJ1-2
size: few
CDR3: CSASEGKPSYTF
DNA: TGCAGTGCTAGTGAGGGAAAGCCTAGCTACACCTTC

V: TRBV4-2
D: -
J: TRBJ2-5
size: few
CDR3: CASSQIDSLETQYF
DNA: TGTGCCAGCAGCCAAATAGACTCCTTAGAGACCCAGTACTTC

V: TRBV5-4
D: TRBD1
J: TRBJ1-1
size: -
CDR3: CASSSYDRGRFTEAFF
DNA: TGTGCCAGCAGCAGCTACGACAGGGGGAGATTCACTGAAGCTTTCTTT

V: TRBV29-1
D: -
J: TRBJ1-5
size: many
CDR3: CSVNQPQHF
DNA: TGCAGCGTTAATCAGCCCCAGCATTTT

V: TRBV20-1
D: -
J: TRBJ1-4
size: once
CDR3: CSARSWGPQGEKLFF
DNA: TGCAGTGCTAGATCATGGGGGCCCCAAGGAGAAAAACTGTTTTTT

V: TRBV6-2/TRBV6-3
D: TRBD2
J: TRBJ2-1
size: -
CDR3: CASSKTSVSYNEQFF
DNA: TGTGCCAGCAGCAAAACTAGCGTCTCCTACAATGAGCAGTTCTTC

V: TRBV7-9
D: -
J: TRBJ1-2
size: -
CDR3: CASSLMVNYGYTF
DNA: TGTGCCAGCAGCTTGATGGTTAACTATGGCTACACCTTC

V: TRBV10-1
D: TRBD1
J: TRBJ2-1
size: -
CDR3: CASSPQTLRGSYNEQFF
DNA: TGCGCCAGCAGTCCGCAGACCCTCAGGGGGTCCTACAATGAGCAGTTCTTC

V: TRBV7-8
D: -
J: TRBJ2-5
size: many
CDR3: CASSSRGRRETQYF
DNA: TGTGCCAGCAGCTCACGGGGGCGAAGGGAGACCCAGTACTTC